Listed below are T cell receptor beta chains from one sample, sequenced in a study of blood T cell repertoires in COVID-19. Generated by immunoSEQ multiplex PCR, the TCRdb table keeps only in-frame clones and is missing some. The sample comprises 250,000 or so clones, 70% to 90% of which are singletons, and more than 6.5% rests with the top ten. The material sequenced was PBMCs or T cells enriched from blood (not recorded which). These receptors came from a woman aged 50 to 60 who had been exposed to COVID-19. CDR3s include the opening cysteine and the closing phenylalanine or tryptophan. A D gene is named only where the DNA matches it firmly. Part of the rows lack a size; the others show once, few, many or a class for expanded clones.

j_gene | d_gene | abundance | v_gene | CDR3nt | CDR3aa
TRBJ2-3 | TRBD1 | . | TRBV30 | TGTGCCTGGAGCCAACAGGGGGATACGCAGTATTTT | CAWSQQGDTQYF
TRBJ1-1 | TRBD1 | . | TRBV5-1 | TGCGCCAGCAGTTTCCGGGACAGCCACACTGAAGCTTTCTTT | CASSFRDSHTEAFF
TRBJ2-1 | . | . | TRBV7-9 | TGTGCCAGCAGCTATCAGGACAGAACGGACAATGAGCAGTTCTTC | CASSYQDRTDNEQFF
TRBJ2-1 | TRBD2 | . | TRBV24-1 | TGTGCCACCAGAAGTAGCGGGGGGGCCATCAATGAGCAGTTCTTC | CATRSSGGAINEQFF
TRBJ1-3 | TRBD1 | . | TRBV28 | TGTGCCAGCAGGACAGGGCGGTCTGGAAACACCATATATTTT | CASRTGRSGNTIYF
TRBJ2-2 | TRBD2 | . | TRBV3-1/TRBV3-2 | TGTGCCAGCAGCCTTCGACTAGCGGGGGGGCTGGGCACCGGGGAGCTGTTTTTT | CASSLRLAGGLGTGELFF
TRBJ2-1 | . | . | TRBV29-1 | TGCAGCGTTGAAGGTGCGCGTGAGGGCGGGTTCTTC | CSVEGAREGGFF
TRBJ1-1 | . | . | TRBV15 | TGTGCCACCAGCGGCCTTGATGGGGGCAACACTGAAGCTTTCTTT | CATSGLDGGNTEAFF
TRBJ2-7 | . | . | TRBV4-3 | TGCGCCAGCAGCCAATGGTCGAGCTCCTACGAGCAGTACTTC | CASSQWSSSYEQYF
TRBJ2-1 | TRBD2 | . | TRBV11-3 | TGTGCCAGCAGCGCAGGACTAGCGGGGGGTCCAAATGAGCAGTTCTTC | CASSAGLAGGPNEQFF
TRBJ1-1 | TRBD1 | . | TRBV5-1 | TGCGCCAGCAGCTTGGTGGGACAGGGGGCCGGGAACACTGAAGCTTTCTTT | CASSLVGQGAGNTEAFF
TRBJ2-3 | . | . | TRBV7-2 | TGTGCCAGCAGCTCCGAAGTAGGGTCAGGGGTTTCAGATACGCAGTATTTT | CASSSEVGSGVSDTQYF
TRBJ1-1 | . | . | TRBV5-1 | TGCGCCAGCAGCTTCACAGAGCTGAACACTGAAGCTTTCTTT | CASSFTELNTEAFF
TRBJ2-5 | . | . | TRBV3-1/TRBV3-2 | TGTGCCAGCAGCCAGCCCATAAACCAGGGCCCTCAAGAGACCCAGTACTTC | CASSQPINQGPQETQYF
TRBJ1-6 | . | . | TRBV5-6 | TGTGCCAGCAGCTTGTTTCAGGGTGGCCCCCTCCACTTT | CASSLFQGGPLHF
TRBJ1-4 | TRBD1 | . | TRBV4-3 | TGCGCCAGCAGCCAAGATCCCCAGGACAGGGGTGAAAAACTGTTTTTT | CASSQDPQDRGEKLFF
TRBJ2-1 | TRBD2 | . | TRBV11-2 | TGTGCCAGCAGCTTATCAGGGAGGGCAAATGAGCAGTTCTTC | CASSLSGRANEQFF
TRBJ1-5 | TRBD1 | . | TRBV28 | TGTGCCAGCAGTTCAGGGGGGAGCAATCAGCCCCAGCATTTT | CASSSGGSNQPQHF
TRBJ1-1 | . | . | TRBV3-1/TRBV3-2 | TGTGCCAGCAGCCAATACGGGAGGAACACTGAAGCTTTCTTT | CASSQYGRNTEAFF
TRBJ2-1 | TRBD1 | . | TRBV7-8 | TGTGCCAGCACCCGGGACAGCTCCTACAATGAGCAGTTCTTC | CASTRDSSYNEQFF
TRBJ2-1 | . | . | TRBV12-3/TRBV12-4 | TGTGCCAGCAGTCCAGGGCTATACAATGAGCAGTTCTTC | CASSPGLYNEQFF
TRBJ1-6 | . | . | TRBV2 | TGTGCCAGCACCTGGGAGGGGCCTACTAATTCACCCCTCCACTTT | CASTWEGPTNSPLHF
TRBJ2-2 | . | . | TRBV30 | TGTGCCTGGAGTGTACGGCGCCGACCGGGGGGGGAGCTGTTTTTT | CAWSVRRRPGGELFF
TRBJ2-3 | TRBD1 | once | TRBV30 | TGTGCCTGGAGTTTCGCAGGACAGGGGGCCTTGGAGTATTTT | CAWSFAGQGALEYF
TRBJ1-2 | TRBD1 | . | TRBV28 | TGTGCCAGCAGTTTAGGGACAGTGACCTTGCTTTTCTATGGCTACACCTTC | CASSLGTVTLLFYGYTF
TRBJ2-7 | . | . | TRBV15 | TGTGCCACCAGCAGAGATGGGGGCGACGAGCAGTACTTC | CATSRDGGDEQYF
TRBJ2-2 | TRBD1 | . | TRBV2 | TGTGCCAGCAGCGATAAGACAGGGCCCGGGGAGCTGTTTTTT | CASSDKTGPGELFF
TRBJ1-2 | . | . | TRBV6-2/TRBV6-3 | TGTGCCAGCAGCCGCTCGAGGACACCCTCTAACTATGGCTACACCTTC | CASSRSRTPSNYGYTF
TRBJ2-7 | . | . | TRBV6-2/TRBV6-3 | TGTGCCAGCAGCCCGGGGGCGAGCTCCTACGAGCAGTACTTC | CASSPGASSYEQYF
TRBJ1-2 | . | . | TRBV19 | TGTGCCAGTAGTATGGGTACAGGTAGCTATGGCTACACCTTC | CASSMGTGSYGYTF